One sample yielded the 28 T cell receptor beta chains listed below, sequenced in a study of beta chain features in type 1 diabetes. The investigators reverse transcribed all of the isolated RNA, so they sequenced expressed TCRB transcripts. Using immunoSEQ multiplex PCR, the repertoire was profiled, and TCRdb retains in-frame clones only, with some absent. The sample yields nearly 250,000 clones, over 12% seen once. The sequencing input was naive CD4+ T cells from blood. These TCRs come from a middle-aged woman in good health.

This clone was detected only a few times. V usage is TRBV6-1 and J usage is TRBJ1-5; perhaps TRBD1 as D (5 bases). Trimming took 4 bases from V and 2 from J, leaving 9 bases between them. Germline values: CDR1 MNHNS, CDR2 SASEGT. The CDR3 has 14 residues. The DNA of the CDR3 is TGTGCCAGCAGTGGGCAGGGCGGCAATCAGCCCCAGCATTTT. It yields the protein CASSGQGGNQPQHF.

The rearrangement uses TRBV7-8 and TRBJ1-5; a possible D gene is TRBD1 (6 bases). This CDR3 has 15 amino acids. V was cut by 5 bases and J by 3 bases, with 14 bases left in between. Germline V gene lookup returns CDR1 SGHVS and CDR2 FQNEAQ. CDR3 in amino acids: CASSLTGTNNQPQHF. The CDR3 DNA sequence: TGTGCCAGCAGCCTAACCGGGACAAACAATCAGCCCCAGCATTTT.

This clone was seen a few times. This chain links TRBV29-1 with TRBJ2-7, with TRBD1 matching over 12 bases. V was pared by 6 bases and J by 7 bases, with 13 bases of the junction left unmatched. Germline CDR1 reads SQVTM; CDR2 reads ANQGSEA. The CDR3 totals 15 residues. CDR3 in DNA: TGCAGCGTAGCGGGACAGGGGGCTATTCTGGGGGAGCAGTACTTC. Protein: CSVAGQGAILGEQYF.

This clone occurred a few times. The chain links TRBV5-1 to TRBJ2-1; TRBD2 agrees at 11 bases. CDR3 length: 15 amino acids. The germline V gene encodes CDR1 SGHRS and CDR2 YFSETQ. Trimming removed 4 bases from V and 9 bases from J; junction bases left unmatched: 9. This chain's CDR3 is CASSVTSGALGEQFF. Here the CDR3 DNA reads TGCGCCAGCAGCGTGACTAGCGGGGCCCTCGGTGAGCAGTTCTTC. The full variable domain, completed using reference TRBV5-1 and TRBJ2-1, is KAGVTQTPRYLIKTRGQQVTLSCSPISGHRSVSWYQQTPGQGLQFLFEYFSETQRNKGNFPGRFSGRQFSNSRSEMNVSTLELGDSALYLCASSVTSGALGEQFFGPGTRLTVL.

The V and J genes are TRBV19 and TRBJ1-5; 8 nucleotides line up with TRBD1. The CDR3 has 15 residues. V trimming: 8 bases; J trimming: 0 bases; junction bases outside the gene matches: 6. In germline, CDR1 is LNHDA, CDR2 SQIVND (reference sequence). In DNA form, the CDR3 reads TGTGCCAGTTTACAGGGGGACTATAGCAATCAGCCCCAGCATTTT. Amino acid sequence: CASLQGDYSNQPQHF.

In its sample, this clone was seen a few times. The chain recombines TRBV19 with TRBJ1-2; D not certain. V lost 3 bases and J 0 bases, leaving 8 bases between the germline ends. The CDR3 runs to 14 residues. Germline V lookup: CDR1 LNHDA, CDR2 SQIVND (reference sequence). DNA of the CDR3: TGTGCCAGTAGTATGCGCAGGACTAACTATGGCTACACCTTC. Residues: CASSMRRTNYGYTF.

The chain employs TRBV6-1 and TRBJ2-5, with 10 bases identical to TRBD1. The J call may be mistaken, given a closer DNA end match to TRBJ2-7. This CDR3 region has 13 residues. CDR1 is MNHNS and CDR2 is SASEGT in the germline V gene. The DNA for the CDR3 is TGTGCCAGCATACGGGACAGGGGCTACGAGCAGTACTTC. It codes for CASIRDRGYEQYF.

As DNA, the CDR3 is TGCGCCAGCAGCCAAGGTACCAGGGAGAACACTGAAGCTTTCTTT. This sequence encodes CASSQGTRENTEAFF. V is TRBV4-3 and J is TRBJ1-1; D is possibly TRBD1 (5 bases). CDR3 length: 15 residues. In germline, CDR1 is LGHNA, CDR2 YSLEER. V was shortened by 1 base and J by 1 base, with 10 bases between the two germline ends.

The chain couples TRBV18 to TRBJ2-7; 12 bases align to TRBD1. Germline assignment: CDR1 KGHSH and CDR2 LQKENI. The CDR3 is 15 amino acids. J was trimmed by 5 bases and V by 2 bases; bases with no gene match: 4. CDR3 nucleotides: TGTGCCAGCTCACCATCCGGGACAGGGGGCCACGAGCAGTACTTC. Residues: CASSPSGTGGHEQYF.

The rearrangement joins TRBV6-5 to TRBJ1-2; D gene unclear. Trimming took 3 bases from V and 5 from J, leaving 10 bases between them. Germline values: CDR1 MNHEY, CDR2 SVGAGI. The CDR3 contains 13 residues. The CDR3 region is CASSYGTVYGYTF. CDR3 bases: TGTGCCAGCAGTTATGGTACAGTGTATGGCTACACCTTC.

This clone has just a few counts. V usage is TRBV18 and J usage is TRBJ1-6; D not resolved. Germline V lookup: CDR1 KGHSH, CDR2 LQKENI. Trimming left V 0 bases short and J 11 bases short, with 23 bases between. The CDR3 runs 18 residues. CDR3 sequence (DNA): TGTGCCAGCTCACCACCGGGTGGTGGTGGGCTTGGTATTACACCCCTCCACTTT. Amino acid sequence: CASSPPGGGGLGITPLHF.

This clone has just a few counts. The chain joins TRBV7-2 to TRBJ2-5, with 9 bases identical to TRBD2. Looked up from germline, CDR1 is SGHTA and CDR2 is FQGNSA. The CDR3 has 16 residues. V trimming: 3 bases; J trimming: 5 bases; junction bases outside the gene matches: 10. CDR3 region: CASSLSPAGGRETQYF. CDR3 DNA: TGTGCCAGCAGCTTGTCCCCCGCGGGGGGGCGGGAGACCCAGTACTTC.

This clone was seen only a few times. The V call is TRBV4-2, the J call TRBJ1-4, with 10 bases that match TRBD1. Germline V lookup: CDR1 LGHNA, CDR2 YNFKEQ. This CDR3 contains 15 residues. The J segment lost 8 bases and the V segment lost 2 bases, leaving 5 bases of the junction unmatched. CDR3 in amino acids: CASSQPGTGDEKLFF. CDR3 nucleotide sequence: TGTGCCAGCAGCCAACCCGGGACAGGGGACGAAAAACTGTTTTTT.

CDR3 in amino acids: CASSLGLLEGEGETQYF. CDR3 bases: TGTGCCAGCAGCTTGGGTCTCCTTGAAGGGGAGGGGGAGACCCAGTACTTC. V gene TRBV5-8 combines with J gene TRBJ2-5, with 7 bases fitting TRBD2. J was trimmed by 5 bases and V by 0 bases; bases with no gene match: 13. The CDR3 runs to 17 residues. Germline-derived CDR1 and CDR2 are SGHTS and YDEGEE. Variable domain in full (rest from reference TRBV5-8 and TRBJ2-5): EAGVTQSPTHLIKTRGQQATLRCSPISGHTSVYWYQQALGLGLQFLLWYDEGEERNRGNFPPRFSGRQFPNYSSELNVNALELEDSALYLCASSLGLLEGEGETQYFGPGTRLLVL.

The V call is TRBV14, the J call TRBJ2-3; a possible D gene is TRBD1 (6 bases). CDR3 length: 15 residues. Germline CDR1 is SGHDN and CDR2 is FVKESK. V was trimmed by 1 base and J by 2 bases, leaving 10 bases between them. CDR3 nucleotide sequence: TGTGCCAGCAGCCAAGGGGACACAATCACAGATACGCAGTATTTT. Residues: CASSQGDTITDTQYF.

This clone turned up a few times. The rearrangement uses TRBV6-5 and TRBJ2-5, with D uncertain. Germline V gives CDR1 MNHEY, CDR2 SVGAGI. This CDR3 is built from 16 residues. The ends were cut back, 0 bases at V and 3 bases at J, with 14 bases in the middle. CDR3 sequence: CASSYSNRLGEETQYF. The CDR3, as DNA: TGTGCCAGCAGTTACTCGAATCGTCTAGGTGAAGAGACCCAGTACTTC.

This clone was seen more than once but under ten times. A read error may produce the germline difference seen at one junction end. The chain combines TRBV7-7 with TRBJ2-2, with unresolved D. This CDR3 contains 13 residues. Germline CDR1 and CDR2: SSHAT and FNYEAQ (reference sequence). The CDR3 reads CASSSRGTGELFF. The CDR3 DNA reads as TGTGCTAGCAGCTCGAGAGGCACCGGGGAGCTGTTTTTT. Supplemented by reference TRBV7-7 and TRBJ2-2, the full variable domain reads GAGVSQSPRYKVTKRGQDVTLRCDPISSHATLYWYQQALGQGPEFLTYFNYEAQPDKSGLPSDRFSAERPEGSISTLTIQRTEQRDSAMYRCASSSRGTGELFFGEGSRLTVL.

This chain connects TRBV28 to TRBJ1-5; D might be TRBD1 (5 bases). Trimming removed 6 bases from V and 2 bases from J, with 17 bases in between. This CDR3 is built from 16 residues. The germline CDR1 and CDR2 sequences are MDHEN and SYDVKM. Here the CDR3 reads CASSRPSGRRNQPQHF. DNA for the CDR3: TGTGCCAGCAGCCGTCCCTCAGGGCGGCGCAATCAGCCCCAGCATTTT.

A few counts support this clone. J is TRBJ2-7 and V is TRBV2; D is possibly TRBD2 (6 bases). V lost 2 bases to trimming and J lost 3 bases, with 17 bases between them. There are 16 residues in the CDR3. Germline V gene lookup returns CDR1 SNHLY and CDR2 FYNNEI. In nucleotides, the CDR3 is TGTGCCAGCAGTGAACTAGCGCTCCCGCCGAGCTACGAGCAGTACTTC. Its translation: CASSELALPPSYEQYF.

This chain connects TRBV5-4 to TRBJ2-5; the D is unclear. CDR3 length equals 16 residues. Deletions cut 0 bases from V and 5 bases from J, with 17 bases between. In germline, CDR1 is SGHNT, CDR2 YYREEE (reference sequence). In DNA form, the CDR3 reads TGTGCCAGCAGCTTGGACCCAGGTCCACGTGGGGAGACCCAGTACTTC. Amino acid sequence: CASSLDPGPRGETQYF.

This clone was counted ten times or more. This rearrangement joins TRBV7-2 to TRBJ2-5; 9 bases match TRBD1. The CDR3 extends over 14 amino acids. Trimming removed 1 base from V and 5 bases from J; junction bases left unmatched: 2. Germline CDR1 and CDR2: SGHTA and FQGNSA. CDR3 coding DNA: TGTGCCAGCAGCTTAGGGACAGGGGTGGAGACCCAGTACTTC. This encodes CASSLGTGVETQYF.

The chain has TRBV5-4 and TRBJ2-5; TRBD2 matches 15 bases. CDR3 size: 16 residues. J gave up 3 bases and V 4 bases, and 4 bases lay outside the gene matches. CDR1 and CDR2 (germline): SGHNT, YYREEE (reference sequence). The CDR3 here is CASSPGLAGGEETQYF. In DNA, the CDR3 is TGTGCCAGCAGCCCAGGACTAGCGGGGGGGGAAGAGACCCAGTACTTC.

The V and J genes are TRBV4-3 and TRBJ1-3, with no clear D. The CDR3 has 14 residues. Germline lookup yields CDR1 LGHNA and CDR2 YSLEER. The V end was cut by 0 bases, the J end by 4 bases, with 7 bases between. CDR3 in DNA: TGCGCCAGCAGCCAAGAGACTCGGGGAAACACCATATATTTT. It codes for CASSQETRGNTIYF.

This clone was counted a few times. The chain carries TRBV5-4 and TRBJ1-3; D not resolved. The V end lost 1 base, the J end lost 0 bases, and 17 bases lay between the germline ends. Per the germline V gene, CDR1 is SGHNT and CDR2 is YYREEE (reference sequence). The CDR3 has 18 amino acids. This chain's CDR3 is CASSLNPAGQVSGNTIYF. Here the CDR3 DNA reads TGTGCCAGCAGCTTGAATCCTGCAGGCCAAGTCTCTGGAAACACCATATATTTT.

This clone was picked up a small number of times. The chain couples TRBV5-5 to TRBJ2-3; D might be TRBD2 (5 bases). There are 14 residues in the CDR3. Germline CDR1 reads SGHKS; CDR2 reads YYEKEE (reference sequence). V was pared by 2 bases and J by 0 bases, with 7 bases between. DNA for the CDR3: TGTGCCAGCAGCTTCGGGGATAGCACAGATACGCAGTATTTT. Translating it yields CASSFGDSTDTQYF.

The V and J genes are TRBV11-1 and TRBJ2-4; D may be TRBD2 (6 bases). The CDR3 is made up of 16 amino acids. Germline V lookup: CDR1 SGHAT, CDR2 FQDESV (reference sequence). V gave up 3 bases and J gave up 3 bases, with 15 bases separating them. CDR3 residues: CASSFQRLVDKNIQYF. The CDR3 coding sequence is TGTGCCAGCAGCTTTCAGAGACTAGTAGACAAAAACATTCAGTACTTC.

This clone was counted between two and nine times. V usage is TRBV7-8 and J usage is TRBJ2-5; D remains ambiguous. CDR1 is SGHVS, CDR2 FQNEAQ, per germline. CDR3 length: 14 residues. V was trimmed by 1 base and J by 3 bases, leaving 9 bases between them. CDR3 coding DNA: TGTGCCAGCAGCTTAGTTGGGCGTGAAGAGACCCAGTACTTC. Amino acid sequence: CASSLVGREETQYF.

On this clone: The CDR3 carries no conserved terminal phenylalanine or tryptophan, so it likely arises from a read error. The limits of the CDR3 on the DNA are not certain, so only TCRdb's listed CDR3 is given. This chain connects TRBV25-1 to TRBJ1-6; the table's D call, TRBD1, was not checked against the DNA. The CDR3 numbers 12 amino acids, ends counted. Germline CDR1 is MGHDK and CDR2 is SYGVNS. The CDR3: CASSDEAGEVFS.